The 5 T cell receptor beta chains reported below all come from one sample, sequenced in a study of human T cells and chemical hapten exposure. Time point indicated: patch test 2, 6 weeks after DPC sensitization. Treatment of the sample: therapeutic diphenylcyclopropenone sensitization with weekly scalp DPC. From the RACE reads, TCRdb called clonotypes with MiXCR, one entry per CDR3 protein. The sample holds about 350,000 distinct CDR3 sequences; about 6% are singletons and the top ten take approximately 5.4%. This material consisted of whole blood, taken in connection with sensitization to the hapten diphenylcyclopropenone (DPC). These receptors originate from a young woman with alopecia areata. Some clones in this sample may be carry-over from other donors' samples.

The CDR3 region is CASSQGRGSQPQHF. CDR3 sequence (DNA): TGTGCCAGCAGCCAAGGACGGGGGAGCCAGCCCCAGCATTTT. The chain recombines TRBV3-1 with TRBJ1-5, with D possibly matching TRBD1 (5 bases). The V end was cut by 1 base, the J end by 7 bases, with 11 bases between. In germline, CDR1 is LGHDT, CDR2 YNNKEL (reference sequence). The CDR3 extends over 14 amino acids.

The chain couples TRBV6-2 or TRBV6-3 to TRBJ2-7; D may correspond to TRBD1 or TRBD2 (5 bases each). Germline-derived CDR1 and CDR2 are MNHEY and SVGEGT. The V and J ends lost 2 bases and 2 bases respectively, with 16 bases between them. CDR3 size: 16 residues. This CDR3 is CASSYKRDLETYEQYF. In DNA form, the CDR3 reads TGTGCCAGCAGTTACAAGAGGGACCTGGAGACCTACGAGCAGTACTTC.

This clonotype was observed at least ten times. The CDR3 reads CASSRPATEAFF. The DNA for the CDR3 is TGTGCCAGCAGCCGGCCGGCAACTGAAGCTTTCTTT. The chain is built from TRBV6-2 or TRBV6-3 and TRBJ1-1; D gene unclear. Trimming cost V 6 bases and J 5 bases, with 10 bases left between them. Germline V lookup: CDR1 MNHEY, CDR2 SVGEGT. CDR3 length equals 12 residues.

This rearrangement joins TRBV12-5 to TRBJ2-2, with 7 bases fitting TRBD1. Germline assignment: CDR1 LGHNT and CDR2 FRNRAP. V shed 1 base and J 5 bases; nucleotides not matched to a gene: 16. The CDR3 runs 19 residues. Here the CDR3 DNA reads TGTGCTAGTGGTTTGGCTAAAAAAACGACAGGGCAAGAGACCGGGGAGCTGTTTTTT. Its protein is CASGLAKKTTGQETGELFF.

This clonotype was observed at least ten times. The CDR3 nucleotides read TGTGCCAGCAGTCTAACTACTGTGGCTGAAAAACTGTTTTTT. The encoded protein is CASSLTTVAEKLFF. The chain joins TRBV28 to TRBJ1-4; D is unclear. Trimming took 5 bases from V and 7 from J, leaving 14 bases between them. This CDR3 comprises 14 residues. Germline loops: CDR1 MDHEN, CDR2 SYDVKM.